This T cell receptor beta chain appears in the sequencing data of a study of CD8+CD57+ T cells in acquired aplastic anemia. Turning to the study itself: An average of roughly 10 million reads for CD4+ cells was obtained from healthy donors.

The CDR3 is made up of 15 amino acids. V gave up 3 bases and J gave up 5 bases, with 15 bases separating them. The germline CDR1 and CDR2 sequences are SGHNT and YENEEA. The use of genomic DNA as template underpinned the TCR beta VDJ and CDR3 profiling. TCRdb re-called the reads through MiXCR, storing one row per CDR3 protein. This sample has about 48,000 distinct CDR3 sequences; roughly 69% occur once, and the top ten carry less than 40%. The chain has TRBV11-3 and TRBJ2-3, with D maybe TRBD2 (5 bases). Sequenced: sorted CD4+, CD8+, or CD8+CD57+ T cells (not recorded which) from PBMCs. The TCR originated in a human donor in good health, serving as a control. CDR3 DNA: TGTGCCAGCAGCTTGGGCGGGCGAGCGCAAGATACGCAGTATTTT. The encoded protein is CASSLGGRAQDTQYF.